This record concerns one T cell receptor (beta chain) sequence. Its antigen is currently unknown. The CDR3 runs to 14 residues. Germline assignment: CDR1 WNHNN and CDR2 SYGVQD (reference sequence). V was clipped by 5 bases and J by 1 base, with 11 bases between them. These data are taken from a study of tissue T cells after allogeneic stem cell transplantation. Study-level points and caveats: Some tissue clones might be persisting host cells; their alloreactivity or antigen specificity was not determined.

Profiling relied on immunoSEQ multiplex PCR, and the TCRdb table lists in-frame clones only, not all of them. The sample includes over 25,000 clones, roughly 85% of them seen just once. The chain couples TRBV10-1 to TRBJ2-5; D is undetermined. The TCR was taken from a woman aged 18 to 50 who later had graft-versus-host disease after an allogeneic stem cell transplant. Sample: blood, taken before transplantation. CDR3: CASSSEQTQETQYF. CDR3 sequence (DNA): TGCGCCAGCAGTTCGGAACAGACCCAAGAGACCCAGTACTTC.